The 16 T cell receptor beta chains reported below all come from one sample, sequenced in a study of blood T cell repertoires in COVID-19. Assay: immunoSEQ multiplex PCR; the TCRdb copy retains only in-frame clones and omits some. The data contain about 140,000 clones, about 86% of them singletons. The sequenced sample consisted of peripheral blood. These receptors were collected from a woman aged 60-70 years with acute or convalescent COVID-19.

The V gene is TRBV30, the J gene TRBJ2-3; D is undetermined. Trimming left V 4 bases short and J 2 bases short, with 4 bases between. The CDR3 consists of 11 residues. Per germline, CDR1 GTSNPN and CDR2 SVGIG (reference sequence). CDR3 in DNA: TGTGCCTGGACCTTCACAGATACGCAGTATTTT. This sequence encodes CAWTFTDTQYF.

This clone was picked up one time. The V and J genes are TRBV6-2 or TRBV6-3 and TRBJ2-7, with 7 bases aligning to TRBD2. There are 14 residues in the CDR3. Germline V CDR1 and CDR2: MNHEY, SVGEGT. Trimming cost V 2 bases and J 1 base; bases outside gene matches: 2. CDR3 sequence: CASSYGGGSYEQYF. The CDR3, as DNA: TGTGCCAGCAGTTACGGCGGGGGTTCCTACGAGCAGTACTTC.

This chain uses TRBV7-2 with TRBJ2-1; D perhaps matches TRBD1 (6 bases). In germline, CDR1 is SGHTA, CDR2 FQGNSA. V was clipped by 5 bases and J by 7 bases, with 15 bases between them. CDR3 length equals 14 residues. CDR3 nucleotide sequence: TGTGCCAGCAGCGGGACGGGAACAGGGAATGAGCAGTTCTTC. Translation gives CASSGTGTGNEQFF.

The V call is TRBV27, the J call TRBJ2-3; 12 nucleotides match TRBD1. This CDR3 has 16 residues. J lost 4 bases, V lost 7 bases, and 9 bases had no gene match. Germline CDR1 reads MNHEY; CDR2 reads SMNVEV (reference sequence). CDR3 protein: CASTPGTGGTADTQYF. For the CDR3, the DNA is TGTGCCAGCACTCCCGGGACAGGGGGCACCGCAGATACGCAGTATTTT.

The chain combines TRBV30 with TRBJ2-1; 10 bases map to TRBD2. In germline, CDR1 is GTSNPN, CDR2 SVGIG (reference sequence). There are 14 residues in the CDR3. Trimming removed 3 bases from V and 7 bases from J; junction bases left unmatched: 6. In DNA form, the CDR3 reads TGTGCCTGGAGATTAGCGGGGGGTAGGAATGAGCAGTTCTTC. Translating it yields CAWRLAGGRNEQFF.

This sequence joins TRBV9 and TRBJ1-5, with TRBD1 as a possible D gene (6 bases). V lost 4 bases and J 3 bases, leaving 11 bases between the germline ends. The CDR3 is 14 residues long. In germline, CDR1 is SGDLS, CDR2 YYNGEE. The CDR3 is CASSPRDTNQPQHF. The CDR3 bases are TGTGCCAGCAGCCCCAGGGACACCAATCAGCCCCAGCATTTT.

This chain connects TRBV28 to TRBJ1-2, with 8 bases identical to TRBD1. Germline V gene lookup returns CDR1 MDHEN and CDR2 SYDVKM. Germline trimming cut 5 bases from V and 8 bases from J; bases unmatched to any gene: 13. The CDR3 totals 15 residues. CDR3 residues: CASSPQGAQIQGYTF. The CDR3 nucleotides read TGTGCCAGCAGTCCTCAGGGGGCCCAGATACAGGGCTACACCTTC.

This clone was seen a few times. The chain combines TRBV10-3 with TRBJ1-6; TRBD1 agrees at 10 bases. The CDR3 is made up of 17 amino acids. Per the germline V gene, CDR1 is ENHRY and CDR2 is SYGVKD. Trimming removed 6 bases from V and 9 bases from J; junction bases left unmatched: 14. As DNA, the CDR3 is TGTGCCATCAGAAAGGACAGGGGGGGGGTATACGGTTCACCCCTCCACTTT. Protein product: CAIRKDRGGVYGSPLHF.

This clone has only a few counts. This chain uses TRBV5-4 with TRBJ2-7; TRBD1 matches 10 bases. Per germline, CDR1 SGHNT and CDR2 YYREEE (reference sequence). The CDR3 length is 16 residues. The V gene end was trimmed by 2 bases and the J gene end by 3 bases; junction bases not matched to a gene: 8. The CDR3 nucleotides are TGTGCCAGCAGCTTAGAAGCGGGACAGGGGATCTACGAGCAGTACTTC. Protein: CASSLEAGQGIYEQYF. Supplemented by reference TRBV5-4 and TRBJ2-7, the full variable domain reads ETGVTQSPTHLIKTRGQQVTLRCSSQSGHNTVSWYQQALGQGPQFIFQYYREEENGRGNFPPRFSGLQFPNYSSELNVNALELDDSALYLCASSLEAGQGIYEQYFGPGTRLTVT.

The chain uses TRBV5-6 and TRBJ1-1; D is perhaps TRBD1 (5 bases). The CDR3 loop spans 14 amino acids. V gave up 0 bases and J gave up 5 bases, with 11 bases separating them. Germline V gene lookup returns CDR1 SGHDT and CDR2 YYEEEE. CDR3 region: CASSLAGGTTEAFF. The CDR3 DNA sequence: TGTGCCAGCAGCTTGGCCGGGGGAACGACTGAAGCTTTCTTT.

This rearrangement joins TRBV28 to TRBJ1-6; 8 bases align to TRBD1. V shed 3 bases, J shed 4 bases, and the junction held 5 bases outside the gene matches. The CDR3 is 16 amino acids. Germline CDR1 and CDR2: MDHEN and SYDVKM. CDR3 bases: TGTGCCAGCAGTTTGATCCAGGGGGCGTATAATTCACCCCTCCACTTT. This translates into CASSLIQGAYNSPLHF. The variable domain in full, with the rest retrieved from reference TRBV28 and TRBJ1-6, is DVKVTQSSRYLVKRTGEKVFLECVQDMDHENMFWYRQDPGLGLRLIYFSYDVKMKEKGDIPEGYSVSREKKERFSLILESASTNQTSMYLCASSLIQGAYNSPLHFGNGTRLTVT.

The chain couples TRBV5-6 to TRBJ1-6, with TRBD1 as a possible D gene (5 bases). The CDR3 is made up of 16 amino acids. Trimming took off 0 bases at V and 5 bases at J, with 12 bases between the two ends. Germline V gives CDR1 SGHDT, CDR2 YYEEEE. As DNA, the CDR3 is TGTGCCAGCAGCTTGGCCGGGGAGGGGAATAATTCACCCCTCCACTTT. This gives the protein CASSLAGEGNNSPLHF.

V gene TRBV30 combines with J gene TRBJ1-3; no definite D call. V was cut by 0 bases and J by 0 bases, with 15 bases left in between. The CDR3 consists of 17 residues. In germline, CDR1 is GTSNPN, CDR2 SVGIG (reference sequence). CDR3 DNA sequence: TGTGCCTGGAGTGTACTTTTTGGCAGGTCCTCTGGAAACACCATATATTTT. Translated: CAWSVLFGRSSGNTIYF. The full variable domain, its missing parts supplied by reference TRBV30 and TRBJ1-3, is SQTIHQWPATLVQPVGSPLSLECTVEGTSNPNLYWYRQAAGRGLQLLFYSVGIGQISSEVPQNLSASRPQDRQFILSSKKLLLSDSGFYLCAWSVLFGRSSGNTIYFGEGSWLTVV.

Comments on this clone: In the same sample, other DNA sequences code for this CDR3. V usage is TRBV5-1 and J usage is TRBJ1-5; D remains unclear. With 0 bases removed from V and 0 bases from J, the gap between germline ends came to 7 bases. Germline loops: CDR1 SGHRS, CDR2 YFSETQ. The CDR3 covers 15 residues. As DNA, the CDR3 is TGCGCCAGCAGCTTGGGCCCGGGTAGCAATCAGCCCCAGCATTTT. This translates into CASSLGPGSNQPQHF.

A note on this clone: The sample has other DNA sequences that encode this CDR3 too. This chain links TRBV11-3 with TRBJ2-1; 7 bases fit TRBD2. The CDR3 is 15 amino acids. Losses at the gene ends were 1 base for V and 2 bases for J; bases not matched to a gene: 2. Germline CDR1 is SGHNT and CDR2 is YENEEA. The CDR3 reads CASSLVSGAYNEQFF. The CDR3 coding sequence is TGTGCCAGCAGCTTAGTAAGCGGGGCCTACAATGAGCAGTTCTTC.

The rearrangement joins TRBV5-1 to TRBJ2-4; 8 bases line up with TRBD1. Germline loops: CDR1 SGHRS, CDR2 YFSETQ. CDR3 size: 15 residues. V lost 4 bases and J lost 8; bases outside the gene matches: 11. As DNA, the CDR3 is TGCGCCAGCAGCCCCGGACAGGGAATGGGTTACATTCAGTACTTC. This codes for CASSPGQGMGYIQYF.